These T cell receptor beta chains were read from a single sample in a study of CD8 T cells in Susac syndrome. TCRdb redid the calling of the immunoSEQ multiplex PCR reads with MiXCR, one entry per CDR3 protein. Of roughly 110,000 distinct CDR3 sequences in the sample, around 94% were seen once. Material for sequencing was CD8+ T cells from PBMCs. These receptors were taken from a human donor with Susac syndrome. CDR3s leave out the opening cysteine and the closing phenylalanine or tryptophan. Fields, in order: V gene, J gene, CDR3 protein.

>TRBV25-1|TRBJ2-7
ASSEGAGMISYEQY
>TRBV9|TRBJ1-3
ASSADREANTIY
>TRBV12-3/TRBV12-4|TRBJ2-1
ASSGQVDNEQF
>TRBV6-1|TRBJ2-3
ASSDGTGGGTDTQY
>TRBV14|TRBJ2-2
ASSHTGKLDGELF
>TRBV9|TRBJ2-1
ASSVEDSGVGYPF
>TRBV6-5|TRBJ1-2
ASSYTLYNYGYT
>TRBV7-9|TRBJ2-7
ASGLTGDSYEQY
>TRBV4-1|TRBJ1-2
ASSPGQGSFGYT
>TRBV12-3/TRBV12-4|TRBJ2-5
ASSLLAGGLETQY
>TRBV6-5|TRBJ2-1
ASSYSQGYNEQF
>TRBV4-3|TRBJ1-1
ASSQFPGQEAF
>TRBV5-1|TRBJ2-3
ASSLEGHPTDTQY
>TRBV5-4|TRBJ1-2
ASSFEKTGPSNYGYT
>TRBV20-1|TRBJ2-7
SARDGYEQY
>TRBV4-3|TRBJ2-1
ASSHPARGGLGV
>TRBV5-4|TRBJ1-2
ASSYRDRSYYGYT
>TRBV12-3/TRBV12-4|TRBJ2-1
ASSQGLAGNPNEQF
>TRBV19|TRBJ1-2
ASSTPRLYT
>TRBV20-1|TRBJ1-5
SARFQADQPQH
>TRBV12-3/TRBV12-4|TRBJ1-1
ASSLNSEAF
>TRBV7-7|TRBJ2-2
ASSLDNRELF
>TRBV14|TRBJ2-3
ASSQDRGPRGRDTQY
>TRBV7-9|TRBJ2-4
ASSFPDSNGKNIQY
>TRBV3-1|TRBJ2-3
ASSQVTGEDTQY
>TRBV5-1|TRBJ1-1
ASSLETEGTEAF
>TRBV7-9|TRBJ2-1
ASTRGGSYNEQF
>TRBV3-1|TRBJ1-3
ASSQDIGSGNTIY
>TRBV10-3|TRBJ1-1
AIKEGQANTEAF
>TRBV7-2|TRBJ2-7
ASSPGGIVYEQY
>TRBV20-1|TRBJ1-6
SALTPTGGNSPLH
>TRBV9|TRBJ1-2
ASEGTDYGYT
>TRBV27|TRBJ2-7
ASSLAVQGYEQY
>TRBV3-1|TRBJ2-7
ASSPYSGTGDYEQY
>TRBV5-4|TRBJ1-1
ASSVIGQGLRTEAF
>TRBV12-3/TRBV12-4|TRBJ2-7
ASSLGTTTYEQY
>TRBV10-3|TRBJ1-1
AISDDMNTEAF
>TRBV6-5|TRBJ2-5
ASTLTADQETQY
>TRBV4-1|TRBJ2-7
ASSLLQSFEQY
>TRBV7-8|TRBJ1-2
ASSLGDRGHYGYT
>TRBV21-1|TRBJ2-4
ASSFTGLVKNIQY
>TRBV9|TRBJ2-1
ASSPGTSGGAYNEQF
>TRBV9|TRBJ2-3
ASSPQTGRSTDTQY
>TRBV9|TRBJ1-2
ASSDRTGGRNNYGYT
>TRBV29-1|TRBJ2-3
SVLWALSGTTDTQY
>TRBV7-8|TRBJ2-6
ASSWPGARANVLT
>TRBV29-1|TRBJ1-1
SVGEGRNTEAF
>TRBV6-2/TRBV6-3|TRBJ2-7
ASSYYDPYEQY
>TRBV3-1|TRBJ1-4
ASSQDLAGEPNEKLF
>TRBV9|TRBJ1-2
ASSVGKIREGGSYGYT
>TRBV12-3/TRBV12-4|TRBJ2-6
ASSLSGANVLT
>TRBV12-5|TRBJ2-1
ASAPPVSGDNEQF
>TRBV14|TRBJ2-1
ASSPGRSSYNEQF
>TRBV15|TRBJ2-1
ATSSGGGLAGNNEQF